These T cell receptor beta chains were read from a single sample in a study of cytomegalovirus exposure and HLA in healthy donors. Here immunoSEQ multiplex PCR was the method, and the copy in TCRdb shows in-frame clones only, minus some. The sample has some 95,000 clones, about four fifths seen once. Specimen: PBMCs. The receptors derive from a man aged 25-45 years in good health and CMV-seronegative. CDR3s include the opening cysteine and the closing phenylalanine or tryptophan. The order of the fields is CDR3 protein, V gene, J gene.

CDR3aa: CASSMDGAGETQYF
v_gene: TRBV7-9
j_gene: TRBJ2-5

CDR3aa: CASSGAGQPNQPQHF
v_gene: TRBV25-1
j_gene: TRBJ1-5

CDR3aa: CASSPKTGQGTEAFF
v_gene: TRBV5-4
j_gene: TRBJ1-1

CDR3aa: CASSLGFGQGGYEQYF
v_gene: TRBV7-9
j_gene: TRBJ2-7

CDR3aa: CASSSHSGTGGTQRYEQYF
v_gene: TRBV7-2
j_gene: TRBJ2-7

CDR3aa: CASSEGRQGNEQFF
v_gene: TRBV6-1
j_gene: TRBJ2-1

CDR3aa: CASSLLSTDTQYF
v_gene: TRBV27
j_gene: TRBJ2-3

CDR3aa: CASSSRGLQETQYF
v_gene: TRBV27
j_gene: TRBJ2-5

CDR3aa: CATSRDRGAGIVHEQFF
v_gene: TRBV15
j_gene: TRBJ2-1

CDR3aa: CASSVGVRGRIISYNEQFF
v_gene: TRBV9
j_gene: TRBJ2-1

CDR3aa: CASTPSEDTQYF
v_gene: TRBV7-2
j_gene: TRBJ2-3

CDR3aa: CAWSAQGQGLRNTEAFF
v_gene: TRBV30
j_gene: TRBJ1-1

CDR3aa: CASSFRFSYEQYF
v_gene: TRBV7-8
j_gene: TRBJ2-7

CDR3aa: CASSRVRATVNVRVTNYGYTF
v_gene: TRBV21-1
j_gene: TRBJ1-2

CDR3aa: CASSPPAGLGSEAFF
v_gene: TRBV18
j_gene: TRBJ1-1

CDR3aa: CASSQDRGTSYEQYF
v_gene: TRBV7-7
j_gene: TRBJ2-7

CDR3aa: CASSPSSNRGGGQPQHF
v_gene: TRBV11-2
j_gene: TRBJ1-5

CDR3aa: CASSLALTGRSYEQYF
v_gene: TRBV14
j_gene: TRBJ2-7

CDR3aa: CASTLGQGGDTEAFF
v_gene: TRBV11-2
j_gene: TRBJ1-1

CDR3aa: CASSLIGTAEAEAFF
v_gene: TRBV7-9
j_gene: TRBJ1-1

CDR3aa: CASSRTQGRTNEKLFF
v_gene: TRBV28
j_gene: TRBJ1-4

CDR3aa: CASSYGLGGATDTQYF
v_gene: TRBV6-5
j_gene: TRBJ2-3

CDR3aa: CASSLTNTYEQYF
v_gene: TRBV27
j_gene: TRBJ2-7

CDR3aa: CASSLAAGELFF
v_gene: TRBV7-9
j_gene: TRBJ2-2

CDR3aa: CAWRVRGTDTEAFF
v_gene: TRBV30
j_gene: TRBJ1-1

CDR3aa: CASSERGYEQYF
v_gene: TRBV7-9
j_gene: TRBJ2-7